One T cell receptor beta chain is described in this entry. V trimming: 4 bases; J trimming: 9 bases; junction bases outside the gene matches: 1. This CDR3 is 12 amino acids long. The germline gives CDR1 SNHLY, CDR2 FYNNEI. The data derive from a study of cytomegalovirus exposure and HLA in healthy donors. For the study at large: The roughly 130 validation repertoires were reported in a later analysis to have been generated on the same platform as the approximately 700 first-cohort repertoires.

Method: immunoSEQ multiplex PCR; TCRdb's copy keeps in-frame clones and lacks some. The table includes over 110,000 clones, around 86% detected once. Sequencing used PBMCs. The V gene is TRBV2, the J gene TRBJ2-3, with 10 bases fitting TRBD1. This sequence was found in a man aged 18 to 30 in good health and CMV-seropositive. This CDR3 reads CASSVDRGTQYF. The CDR3 bases are TGTGCCAGCAGTGTGGACAGGGGGACGCAGTATTTT. The full variable domain, completed using reference TRBV2 and TRBJ2-3, is EPEVTQTPSHQVTQMGQEVILRCVPISNHLYFYWYRQILGQKVEFLVSFYNNEISEKSEIFDDQFSVERPDGSNFTLKIRSTKLEDSAMYFCASSVDRGTQYFGPGTRLTVL.